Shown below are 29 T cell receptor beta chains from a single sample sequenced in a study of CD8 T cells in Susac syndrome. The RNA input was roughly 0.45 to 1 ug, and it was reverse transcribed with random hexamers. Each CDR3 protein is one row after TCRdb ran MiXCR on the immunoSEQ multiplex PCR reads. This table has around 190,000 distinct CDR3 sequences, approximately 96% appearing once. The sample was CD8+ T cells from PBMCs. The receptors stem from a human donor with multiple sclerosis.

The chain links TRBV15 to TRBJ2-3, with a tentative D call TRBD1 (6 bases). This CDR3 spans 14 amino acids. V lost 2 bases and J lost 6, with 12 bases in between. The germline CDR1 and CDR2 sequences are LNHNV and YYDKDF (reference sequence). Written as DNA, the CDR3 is TGTGCCACCAGCAGAAACAGGGCGAGGGATACGCAGTATTTT. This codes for CATSRNRARDTQYF.

The CDR3 loop reads CASSPRLAAKDEQFF. CDR3 bases: TGTGCCAGCAGTCCCCGACTAGCGGCTAAAGATGAGCAGTTCTTC. This chain uses TRBV27 with TRBJ2-1; TRBD2 agrees at 9 bases. CDR1 and CDR2 from the germline V gene are MNHEY and SMNVEV (reference sequence). The CDR3 loop spans 15 amino acids. After removal of 5 bases from V and 8 bases from J, the junction contained 10 bases not matched to a gene.

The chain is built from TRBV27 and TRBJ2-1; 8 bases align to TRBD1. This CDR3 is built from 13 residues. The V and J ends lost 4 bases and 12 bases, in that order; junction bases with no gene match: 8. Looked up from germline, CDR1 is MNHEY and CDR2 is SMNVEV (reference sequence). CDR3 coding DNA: TGTGCCAGCAGTTATAATTGGGGGACAGGGCAGTTCTTC. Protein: CASSYNWGTGQFF.

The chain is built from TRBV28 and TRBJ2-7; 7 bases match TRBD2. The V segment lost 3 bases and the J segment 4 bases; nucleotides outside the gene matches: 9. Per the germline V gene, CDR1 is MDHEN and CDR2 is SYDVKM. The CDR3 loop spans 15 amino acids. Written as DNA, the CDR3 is TGTGCCAGCAGTTTTACCCCGGGACTACCATACGAGCAGTACTTC. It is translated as CASSFTPGLPYEQYF. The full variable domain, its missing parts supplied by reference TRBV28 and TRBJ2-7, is DVKVTQSSRYLVKRTGEKVFLECVQDMDHENMFWYRQDPGLGLRLIYFSYDVKMKEKGDIPEGYSVSREKKERFSLILESASTNQTSMYLCASSFTPGLPYEQYFGPGTRLTVT.

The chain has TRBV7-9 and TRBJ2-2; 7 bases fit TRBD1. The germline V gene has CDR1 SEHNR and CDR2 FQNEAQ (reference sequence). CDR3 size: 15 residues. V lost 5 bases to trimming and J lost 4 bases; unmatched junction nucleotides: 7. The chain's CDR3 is CASSANRGTTGELFF. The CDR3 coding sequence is TGTGCCAGCAGCGCGAACAGGGGTACCACCGGGGAGCTGTTTTTT.

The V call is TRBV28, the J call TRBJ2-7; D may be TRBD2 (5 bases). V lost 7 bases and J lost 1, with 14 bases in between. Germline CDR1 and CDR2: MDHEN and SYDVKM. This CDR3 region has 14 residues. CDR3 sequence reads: CASNGRESSYEQYF. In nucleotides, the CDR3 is TGTGCCAGCAACGGACGGGAAAGTTCCTACGAGCAGTACTTC.

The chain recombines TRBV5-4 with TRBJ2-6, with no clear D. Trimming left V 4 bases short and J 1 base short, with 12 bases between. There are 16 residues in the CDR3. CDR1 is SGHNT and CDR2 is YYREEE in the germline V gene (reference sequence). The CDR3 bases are TGTGCCAGCAGCCCCCAAGGCCCATCTGGGGCCAACGTCCTGACTTTC. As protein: CASSPQGPSGANVLTF.

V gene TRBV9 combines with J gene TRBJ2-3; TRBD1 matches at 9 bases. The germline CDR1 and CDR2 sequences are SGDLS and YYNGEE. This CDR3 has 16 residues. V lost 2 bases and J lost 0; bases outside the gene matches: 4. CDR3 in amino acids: CASSVPQGASTDTQYF. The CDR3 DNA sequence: TGTGCCAGCAGCGTCCCACAGGGGGCTAGCACAGATACGCAGTATTTT.

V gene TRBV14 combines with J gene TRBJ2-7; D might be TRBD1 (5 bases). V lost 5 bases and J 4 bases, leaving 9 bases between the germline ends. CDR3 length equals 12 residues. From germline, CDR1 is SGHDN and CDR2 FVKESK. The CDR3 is CASSTDRYEQYF. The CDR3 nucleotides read TGTGCCAGCAGCACCGACAGATACGAGCAGTACTTC.

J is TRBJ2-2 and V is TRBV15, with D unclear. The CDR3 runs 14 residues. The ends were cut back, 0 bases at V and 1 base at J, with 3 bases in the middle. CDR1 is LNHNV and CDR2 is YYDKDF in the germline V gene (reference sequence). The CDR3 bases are TGTGCCACCAGCAGAGAACAGAACACCGGGGAGCTGTTTTTT. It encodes CATSREQNTGELFF.

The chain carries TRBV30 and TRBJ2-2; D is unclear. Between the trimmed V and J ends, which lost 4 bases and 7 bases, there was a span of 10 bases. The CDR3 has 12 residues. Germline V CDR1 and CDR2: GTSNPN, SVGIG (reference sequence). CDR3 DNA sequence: TGTGCCTGGACCGATTTAGGCGGGGAGCTGTTTTTT. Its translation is CAWTDLGGELFF.

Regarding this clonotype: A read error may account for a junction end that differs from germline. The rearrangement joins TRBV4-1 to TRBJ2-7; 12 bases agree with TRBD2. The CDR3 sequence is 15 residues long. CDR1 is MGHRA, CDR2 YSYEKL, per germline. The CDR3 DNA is TGTGCCAGCAGCCAGACTAGCGGGAGTTCCTACGAGCAGTACTTC. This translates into CASSQTSGSSYEQYF.

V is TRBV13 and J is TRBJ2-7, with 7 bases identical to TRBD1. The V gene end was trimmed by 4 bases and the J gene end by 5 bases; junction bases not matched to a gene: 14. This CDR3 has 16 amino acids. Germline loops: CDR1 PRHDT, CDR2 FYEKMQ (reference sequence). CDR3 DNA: TGTGCCAGCAGCTCTAAACCAGGGACAGTTTACAACGAGCAGTACTTC. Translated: CASSSKPGTVYNEQYF. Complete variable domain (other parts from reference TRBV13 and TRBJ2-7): AAGVIQSPRHLIKEKRETATLKCYPIPRHDTVYWYQQGPGQDPQFLISFYEKMQSDKGSIPDRFSAQQFSDYHSELNMSSLELGDSALYFCASSSKPGTVYNEQYFGPGTRLTVT.

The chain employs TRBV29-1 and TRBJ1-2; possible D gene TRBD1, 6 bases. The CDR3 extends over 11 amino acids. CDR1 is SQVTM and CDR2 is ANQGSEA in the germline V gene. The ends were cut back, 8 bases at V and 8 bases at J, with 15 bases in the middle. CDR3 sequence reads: CSITGGGGYTF. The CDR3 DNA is TGCAGCATCACTGGGGGCGGCGGCTACACCTTC.

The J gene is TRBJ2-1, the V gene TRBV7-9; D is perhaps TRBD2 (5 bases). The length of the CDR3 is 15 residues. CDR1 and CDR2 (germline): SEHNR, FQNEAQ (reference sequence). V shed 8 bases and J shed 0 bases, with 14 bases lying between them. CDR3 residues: CASLGGPSSYNEQFF. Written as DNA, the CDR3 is TGTGCCAGCCTTGGAGGACCCAGCTCCTACAATGAGCAGTTCTTC.

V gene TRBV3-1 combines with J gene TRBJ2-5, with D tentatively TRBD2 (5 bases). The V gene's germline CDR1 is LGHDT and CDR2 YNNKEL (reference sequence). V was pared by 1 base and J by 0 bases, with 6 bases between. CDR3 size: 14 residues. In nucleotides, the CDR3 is TGTGCCAGCAGCCAAGGGCGGGACCAAGAGACCCAGTACTTC. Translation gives CASSQGRDQETQYF.

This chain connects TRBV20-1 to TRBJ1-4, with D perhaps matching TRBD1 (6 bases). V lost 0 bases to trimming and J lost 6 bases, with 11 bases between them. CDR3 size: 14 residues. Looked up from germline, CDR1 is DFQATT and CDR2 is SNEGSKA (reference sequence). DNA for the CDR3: TGCAGTGCTAGAGATTGGGGGCAAGATGAAAAACTGTTTTTT. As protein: CSARDWGQDEKLFF.

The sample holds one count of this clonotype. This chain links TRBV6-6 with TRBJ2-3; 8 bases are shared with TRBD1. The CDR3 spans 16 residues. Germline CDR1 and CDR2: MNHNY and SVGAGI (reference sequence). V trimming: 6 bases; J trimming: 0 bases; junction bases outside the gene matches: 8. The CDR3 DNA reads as TGTGCCAGCAGCCCACCCCGACAGGGGAGCACAGATACGCAGTATTTT. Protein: CASSPPRQGSTDTQYF.

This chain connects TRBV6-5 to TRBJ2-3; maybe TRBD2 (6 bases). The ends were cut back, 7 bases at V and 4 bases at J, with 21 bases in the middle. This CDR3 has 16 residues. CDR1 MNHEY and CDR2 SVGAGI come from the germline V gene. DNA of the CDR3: TGTGCCAGCACTACACGACTAGGGCGGGAACCAGATACGCAGTATTTT. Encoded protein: CASTTRLGREPDTQYF.

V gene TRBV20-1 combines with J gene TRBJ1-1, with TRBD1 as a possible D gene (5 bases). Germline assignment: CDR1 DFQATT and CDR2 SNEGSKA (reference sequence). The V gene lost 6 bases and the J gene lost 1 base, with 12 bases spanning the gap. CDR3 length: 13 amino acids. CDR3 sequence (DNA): TGCAGTGCGGAAGCTGGGGGGAACACTGAAGCTTTCTTT. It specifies CSAEAGGNTEAFF.

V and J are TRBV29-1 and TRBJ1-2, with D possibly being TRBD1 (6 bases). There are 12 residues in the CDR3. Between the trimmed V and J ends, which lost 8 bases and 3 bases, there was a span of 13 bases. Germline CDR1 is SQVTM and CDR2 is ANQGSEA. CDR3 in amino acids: CSILGGDYGYTF. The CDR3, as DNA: TGCAGCATCCTAGGGGGGGACTATGGCTACACCTTC. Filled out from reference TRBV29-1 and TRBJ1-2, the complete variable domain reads SAVISQKPSRDICQRGTSLTIQCQVDSQVTMMFWYRQQPGQSLTLIATANQGSEATYESGFVIDKFPISRPNLTFSTLTVSNMSPEDSSIYLCSILGGDYGYTFGSGTRLTVV.

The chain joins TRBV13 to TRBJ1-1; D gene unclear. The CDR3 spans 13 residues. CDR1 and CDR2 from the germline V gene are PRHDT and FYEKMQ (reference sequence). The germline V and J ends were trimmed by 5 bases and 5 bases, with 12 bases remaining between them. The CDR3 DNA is TGTGCCAGCAGCGCCCTCGACGGGACTGAAGCTTTCTTT. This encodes CASSALDGTEAFF.

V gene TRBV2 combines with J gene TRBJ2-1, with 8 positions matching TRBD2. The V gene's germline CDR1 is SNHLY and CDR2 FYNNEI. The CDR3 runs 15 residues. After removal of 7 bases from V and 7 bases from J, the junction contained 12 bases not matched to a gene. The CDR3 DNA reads TGTGCCAGCAAGAAGGGAGCGGGAGCTTTGAATGAGCAGTTCTTC. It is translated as CASKKGAGALNEQFF.

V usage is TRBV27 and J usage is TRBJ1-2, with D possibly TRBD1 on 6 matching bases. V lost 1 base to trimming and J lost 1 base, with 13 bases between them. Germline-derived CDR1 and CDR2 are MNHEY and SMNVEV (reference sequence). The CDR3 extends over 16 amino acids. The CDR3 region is CASSLYGRGSNYGYTF. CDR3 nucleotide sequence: TGTGCCAGCAGTTTATACGGCAGGGGCAGTAACTATGGCTACACCTTC.

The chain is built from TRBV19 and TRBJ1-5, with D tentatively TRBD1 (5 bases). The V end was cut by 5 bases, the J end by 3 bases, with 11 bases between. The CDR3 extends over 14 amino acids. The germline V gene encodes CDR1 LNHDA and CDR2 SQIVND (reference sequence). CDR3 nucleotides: TGTGCCAGTAGTTTGCGGGGGTACAATCAGCCCCAGCATTTT. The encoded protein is CASSLRGYNQPQHF.

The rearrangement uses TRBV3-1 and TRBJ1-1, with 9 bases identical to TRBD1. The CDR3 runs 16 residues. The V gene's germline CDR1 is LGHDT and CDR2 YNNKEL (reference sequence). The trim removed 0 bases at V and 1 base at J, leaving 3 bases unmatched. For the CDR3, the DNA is TGTGCCAGCAGCCAAGAACAACAGGGGGCGAACACTGAAGCTTTCTTT. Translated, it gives CASSQEQQGANTEAFF.

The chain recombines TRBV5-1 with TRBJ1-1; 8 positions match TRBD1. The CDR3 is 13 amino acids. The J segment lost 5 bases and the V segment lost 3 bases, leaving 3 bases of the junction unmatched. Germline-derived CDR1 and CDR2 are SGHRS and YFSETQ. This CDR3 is CASSSRGRTEAFF. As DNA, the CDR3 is TGCGCCAGCAGCTCCAGGGGGCGGACTGAAGCTTTCTTT. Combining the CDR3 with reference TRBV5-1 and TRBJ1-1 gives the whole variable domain KAGVTQTPRYLIKTRGQQVTLSCSPISGHRSVSWYQQTPGQGLQFLFEYFSETQRNKGNFPGRFSGRQFSNSRSEMNVSTLELGDSALYLCASSSRGRTEAFFGQGTRLTVV.

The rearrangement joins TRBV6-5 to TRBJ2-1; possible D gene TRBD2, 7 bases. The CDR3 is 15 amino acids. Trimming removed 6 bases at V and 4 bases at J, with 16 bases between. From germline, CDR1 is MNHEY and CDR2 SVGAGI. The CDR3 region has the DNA TGTGCCAGCAGCGCCCTCGGGGGGCTTTACAATGAGCAGTTCTTC. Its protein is CASSALGGLYNEQFF.

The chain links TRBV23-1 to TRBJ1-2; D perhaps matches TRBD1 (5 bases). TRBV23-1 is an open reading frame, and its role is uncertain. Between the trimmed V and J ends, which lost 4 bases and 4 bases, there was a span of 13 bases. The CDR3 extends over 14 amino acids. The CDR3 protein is CASSRGDFVYGYTF. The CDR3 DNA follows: TGCGCCAGCAGTCGGGGGGACTTTGTCTATGGCTACACCTTC.